This passage covers 12 T cell receptor beta chains from one sample sequenced in a study of shared clonotypes between healthy human individuals. This table comes from immunoSEQ multiplex PCR, and its TCRdb copy is limited to in-frame clones, with some not included. The table includes 300,000 to 400,000 clones, more than 75% detected once. The sample taken for sequencing was memory CD8+ T cells sorted from blood. Stated subset: CD45RO+ cells pooled with CCR7-negative TemRA cells. These receptors all come from a man aged 18 to 29 in good health.

This clone was detected once. J is TRBJ1-3 and V is TRBV6-1, with 7 bases aligning to TRBD1. After removal of 6 bases from V and 4 bases from J, the junction contained 9 bases not matched to a gene. Germline V CDR1 and CDR2: MNHNS, SASEGT. CDR3 length equals 15 residues. The CDR3 sequence: CASSLGQASGNTIYF. Written as DNA, the CDR3 is TGTGCCAGCAGCCTAGGACAGGCATCGGGAAACACCATATATTTT.

J is TRBJ1-2 and V is TRBV5-4, with 7 bases identical to TRBD1. The trim removed 3 bases at V and 0 bases at J, leaving 5 bases unmatched. Germline V CDR1 and CDR2: SGHNT, YYREEE (reference sequence). CDR3 length: 15 amino acids. The CDR3 DNA is TGTGCCAGCAGCTCCATGGACAGGACTAACTATGGCTACACCTTC. Amino acid sequence: CASSSMDRTNYGYTF.

The sample holds a few counts of this clone. Other DNA sequences in this sample translate to the same CDR3. The rearrangement uses TRBV7-2 and TRBJ2-3; TRBD2 might be the D (6 bases). The CDR3 contains 16 residues. V gave up 2 bases and J gave up 0 bases, with 12 bases separating them. Germline CDR1 reads SGHTA; CDR2 reads FQGNSA. The CDR3 sequence is CASSLSSRGSTDTQYF. The CDR3 nucleotides read TGTGCCAGCAGCTTATCGTCTCGGGGGAGCACAGATACGCAGTATTTT.

J is TRBJ2-1 and V is TRBV9, with D maybe TRBD2 (6 bases). Trimming cost V 0 bases and J 7 bases, with 11 bases left between them. Germline V gives CDR1 SGDLS, CDR2 YYNGEE. The CDR3 extends over 14 amino acids. The DNA of the CDR3 is TGTGCCAGCAGCGTAGAGGGGACTCTAAATGAGCAGTTCTTC. This gives the protein CASSVEGTLNEQFF.

The V call is TRBV10-2, the J call TRBJ2-1; the match to TRBD2 covers 9 bases. The CDR3 is made up of 15 amino acids. Trimming removed 7 bases from V and 4 bases from J; junction bases left unmatched: 8. Germline V gene sequence: CDR1 WSHSY, CDR2 SAAADI. The CDR3 protein is CASTTPSGIYNEQFF. In DNA, the CDR3 is TGCGCCAGCACTACTCCTAGCGGGATTTACAATGAGCAGTTCTTC.

This sequence joins TRBV19 and TRBJ2-7; D is perhaps TRBD1 (6 bases). V was trimmed by 5 bases and J by 2 bases, leaving 13 bases between them. Looked up from germline, CDR1 is LNHDA and CDR2 is SQIVND (reference sequence). The length of the CDR3 is 14 residues. The CDR3 region is CASSEAGTPYEQYF. CDR3 in DNA: TGTGCCAGTAGTGAGGCCGGGACACCCTACGAGCAGTACTTC.

With respect to this clone: This sequence may be a read error, since a much larger clone differs from it by one base. The chain uses TRBV7-9 and TRBJ2-7; TRBD1 or TRBD2 may be the D gene (5 bases each). Germline values: CDR1 SEHNR, CDR2 FQNEAQ (reference sequence). The CDR3 covers 11 residues. V was trimmed by 4 bases and J by 4 bases, leaving 5 bases between them. The CDR3 DNA is TGTGCCAGCAGCTGGGGGTACGAGCAGTACTTC. Translated: CASSWGYEQYF. Looking up the rest from reference TRBV7-9 and TRBJ2-7 gives the full variable domain: DTGVSQNPRHKITKRGQNVTFRCDPISEHNRLYWYRQTLGQGPEFLTYFQNEAQLEKSRLLSDRFSAERPKGSFSTLEIQRTEQGDSAMYLCASSWGYEQYFGPGTRLTVT.

The chain recombines TRBV5-1 with TRBJ1-1; D perhaps matches TRBD1 (5 bases). This CDR3 has 16 amino acids. Trimming removed 5 bases at V and 1 base at J, with 18 bases between. Germline loops: CDR1 SGHRS, CDR2 YFSETQ. This CDR3 is CASSESGTLTNTEAFF. The CDR3 bases are TGCGCCAGCAGTGAATCCGGGACGTTGACGAACACTGAAGCTTTCTTT.

The V gene is TRBV2, the J gene TRBJ2-7; the D is unclear. This CDR3 comprises 13 residues. Germline CDR1 SNHLY, CDR2 FYNNEI. V lost 2 bases and J lost 2, with 7 bases in between. The CDR3 loop reads CASSEMAAYEQYF. CDR3 coding DNA: TGTGCCAGCAGTGAAATGGCAGCCTACGAGCAGTACTTC.

The chain employs TRBV5-1 and TRBJ2-5; D perhaps matches TRBD1 (5 bases). CDR1 and CDR2 (germline): SGHRS, YFSETQ. The V end lost 5 bases, the J end lost 8 bases, and 19 bases lay between the germline ends. The CDR3 sequence is 14 residues long. CDR3 nucleotide sequence: TGCGCCAGCAGTCGGAATCAGGGCCCTGGTACCCAGTACTTC. It codes for CASSRNQGPGTQYF.

The gene calls are TRBV5-6 and TRBJ2-4; TRBD1 matches at 9 bases. The germline V gene has CDR1 SGHDT and CDR2 YYEEEE. The CDR3 runs 13 residues. V dropped 4 bases and J dropped 6; count of bases not matched to a gene: 2. In DNA form, the CDR3 reads TGTGCCAGCAGCCTGACAGGGGGAAACATTCAGTACTTC. Translation gives CASSLTGGNIQYF. Combining the CDR3 with reference TRBV5-6 and TRBJ2-4 gives the whole variable domain DAGVTQSPTHLIKTRGQQVTLRCSPKSGHDTVSWYQQALGQGPQFIFQYYEEEERQRGNFPDRFSGHQFPNYSSELNVNALLLGDSALYLCASSLTGGNIQYFGAGTRLSVL.

The CDR3 sequence: CASSWGAGREQYF. The CDR3 nucleotides are TGTGCCAGCAGTTGGGGTGCCGGCAGAGAGCAGTACTTC. The chain uses TRBV27 and TRBJ2-7; the D is unclear. CDR1 is MNHEY, CDR2 SMNVEV, per germline (reference sequence). V lost 4 bases, J lost 7 bases, and 14 bases lay in between. The CDR3 sequence is 13 residues long.